This passage covers 5 T cell receptor beta chains from one sample sequenced in a study of preoperative IRX-2 immunotherapy in early breast cancer (dated by TCRdb to between 2018 and 2021). The method was the immunoSEQ multiplex PCR assay. TCRdb took over this immuneACCESS table, retaining in-frame rearrangements with V and J assigned. Such tables are incomplete; in checked studies, under half of the missing clones stem from an unresolved V gene, and the remainder is unexplained. The sample yields about 1,600 clones; about 70% were counted once. The ten largest clonotypes hold roughly 9.7% of the sample. The sample's treatment or condition label, in plain terms: preoperative locoregional IRX-2 cytokine immunotherapy. The specimen was tumor tissue, collected after IRX-2 immunotherapy. The receptor set was obtained from a human donor with breast cancer.

The V call is TRBV6-8, the J call TRBJ1-4, with TRBD1 matching over 9 bases. V gave up 5 bases and J gave up 4 bases; unmatched junction bases: 5. The CDR3 is made up of 15 amino acids. Germline V CDR1 and CDR2: MNHGY, SAAAGT. Here the CDR3 DNA reads TGTGCCAGCAGTAAAGGGACAGGGAATAATGAAAAACTGTTTTTT. Amino acids: CASSKGTGNNEKLFF.

The chain carries TRBV6-8 and TRBJ1-2, with 10 bases fitting TRBD1. V lost 6 bases to trimming and J lost 2 bases; unmatched junction nucleotides: 9. CDR3 size: 16 residues. Germline V gives CDR1 MNHGY, CDR2 SAAAGT. The CDR3 DNA sequence: TGTGCCAGCAGCATTGGGAAGGGACAGGGGAACTATGGCTACACCTTC. Protein: CASSIGKGQGNYGYTF.

V gene TRBV18 combines with J gene TRBJ2-3; D ambiguous. Trimming took 0 bases from V and 4 from J, leaving 11 bases between them. The germline CDR1 and CDR2 sequences are KGHSH and LQKENI. The CDR3 runs 15 residues. CDR3 residues: CASSPPSSQPDTQYF. As DNA, the CDR3 is TGTGCCAGCTCACCACCCTCTAGTCAGCCAGATACGCAGTATTTT.

For this clone: An uncertain or unread base leads to its residue being written X. This sequence joins TRBV15 and TRBJ2-6; the D is unclear. The V gene lost 5 bases and the J gene lost 2 bases, with 19 bases spanning the gap. Germline CDR1 is LNHNV and CDR2 is YYDKDF (reference sequence). The CDR3 spans 18 residues. In DNA form, the CDR3 reads TGTGCCACCAGCTGGGTCGAGGRGAGTTCCGCTGGGGCCAACGTCCTGACTTTC. It encodes CATSWVEXSSAGANVLTF.

V is TRBV1 and J is TRBJ2-1; the D segment call TRBD1 is taken from the table without a DNA check. TRBV1 is a pseudogene locus. The CDR3 sequence is 17 residues long. This chain's CDR3 is CASSNRDPTTGDNEQFF. In nucleotides, the CDR3 is TGCGCCAGCAGCAACCGGGACCCGACAACAGGGGACAATGAGCAGTTCTTC.